This T cell receptor beta chain was identified in a study of shared clonotypes between healthy human individuals. The J segment lost 3 bases and the V segment lost 5 bases, leaving 7 bases of the junction unmatched. This CDR3 comprises 18 residues. CDR1 MDHEN and CDR2 SYDVKM come from the germline V gene. Over several immunoSEQ plates, each subset's genomic DNA was distributed in even portions. Generated by immunoSEQ multiplex PCR, the TCRdb table keeps only in-frame clones and is missing some. The repertoire has 2 million to 2.5 million clones, approximately 93% of them found once; the top ten carry roughly 0.36%.

The sample consisted of naive CD4+ T cells from PBMCs. Subset given: CD45RA+ positively selected. This TCR was sampled from a man aged 18 to 35 in good health. Some clones in this sample may be carry-over from other donors' samples. This chain connects TRBV28 to TRBJ2-1, with 16 positions matching TRBD2. The DNA of the CDR3 is TGTGCCAGCAGTCCGCCGGGACTAGCGGGAGGGAGCTACAATGAGCAGTTCTTC. Its translation is CASSPPGLAGGSYNEQFF.